This is a list of T cell receptor beta chains from one sample in a study of blood T cell repertoires in COVID-19. Generated by immunoSEQ multiplex PCR, the TCRdb table keeps only in-frame clones and is missing some. The data contain around 250,000 clones, around 86% of them singletons. The sequenced sample was peripheral blood. The source of these receptors is a woman between 55 and 75 years old who had recovered from COVID-19. Both conserved end residues are part of each CDR3. The D gene is left open where the match is weak. Not all rows give a size; the values are once, few, many and, for expanded clones, a class.

CDR3aa	CDR3nt	v_gene	j_gene	len	d_gene	abundance
CASSPRTSGEGVTGELFF	TGTGCCAGCAGCCCTCGGACTAGCGGGGAAGGGGTCACCGGGGAGCTGTTTTTT	TRBV7-9	TRBJ2-2	18	TRBD2	-
CASSVAVGQDSGNTIYF	TGTGCCAGCAGCGTAGCAGTAGGACAAGACTCTGGAAACACCATATATTTT	TRBV9	TRBJ1-3	17	-	-
CSVAPGTIGYTF	TGCAGCGTTGCCCCCGGGACAATCGGCTACACCTTC	TRBV29-1	TRBJ1-2	12	-	-
CASTLGGVMNTQYF	TGTGCCAGCACATTAGGAGGGGTCATGAATACGCAGTATTTT	TRBV27	TRBJ2-3	14	-	-
CASSLWAGVEGEKLFF	TGTGCCAGCAGCTTGTGGGCAGGGGTCGAGGGTGAAAAACTGTTTTTT	TRBV11-2	TRBJ1-4	16	-	once
CASSLSGGRTGELFF	TGTGCCAGCAGCCTCAGCGGGGGGAGGACCGGGGAGCTGTTTTTT	TRBV3-1/TRBV3-2	TRBJ2-2	15	TRBD2	few
CASSLLAEDTEAFF	TGTGCCAGCAGCTTATTGGCGGAAGACACTGAAGCTTTCTTT	TRBV7-2	TRBJ1-1	14	-	once
CASSLWGEEETQYF	TGTGCCAGCAGTTTATGGGGGGAAGAAGAGACCCAGTACTTC	TRBV27	TRBJ2-5	14	-	-
CASSPRDEQFF	TGTGCCAGCAGTCCGAGGGATGAGCAGTTCTTC	TRBV12-3/TRBV12-4	TRBJ2-1	11	-	-
CASSPETGRTYGYTF	TGTGCCAGTAGTCCAGAGACAGGGAGGACCTATGGCTACACCTTC	TRBV19	TRBJ1-2	15	TRBD1	-
CASSRQGRAEAFF	TGTGCCAGCAGCCGTCAGGGGAGGGCTGAAGCTTTCTTT	TRBV5-8	TRBJ1-1	13	-	-
CASSQDESRDTEAFF	TGTGCCAGCAGCCAAGATGAGTCGAGGGACACTGAAGCTTTCTTT	TRBV14	TRBJ1-1	15	-	-
CASSIAGGYYEQYF	TGTGCCAGCAGCATAGCGGGGGGGTACTACGAGCAGTACTTC	TRBV27	TRBJ2-7	14	TRBD2	-
CATSRIQYGYTF	TGTGCCACCAGCAGAATTCAATATGGCTACACCTTC	TRBV15	TRBJ1-2	12	-	-
CASSLDRGNQPQHF	TGTGCCAGCAGCTTGGACAGGGGAAACCAGCCCCAGCATTTT	TRBV7-2	TRBJ1-5	14	TRBD1	-
CASSLHTSSGNTIYF	TGTGCCAGCAGCCTACACACTAGCTCTGGAAACACCATATATTTT	TRBV3-1/TRBV3-2	TRBJ1-3	15	-	-
CASSPTGGRTDTQYF	TGTGCCAGCAGCCCGACAGGGGGGAGGACAGATACGCAGTATTTT	TRBV7-3	TRBJ2-3	15	TRBD1	-
CASSPGTSVTETQYF	TGCGCCAGCAGCCCGGGGACTAGCGTCACGGAGACCCAGTACTTC	TRBV4-1	TRBJ2-5	15	TRBD2	-
CASSLPGGGRGANVLTF	TGTGCCAGCAGCTTACCTGGCGGCGGTAGGGGGGCCAACGTCCTGACTTTC	TRBV11-2	TRBJ2-6	17	-	-
CATSRDRGQETQYF	TGTGCCACCAGCAGAGACAGGGGCCAAGAGACCCAGTACTTC	TRBV15	TRBJ2-5	14	-	-
CASSFRGGFNYNEQFF	TGTGCCAGCAGTTTCCGCGGGGGGTTTAATTACAATGAGCAGTTCTTC	TRBV27	TRBJ2-1	16	TRBD2	-
CASSHLLPEETQYF	TGTGCCAGCAGCCATCTCCTACCTGAAGAGACCCAGTACTTC	TRBV14	TRBJ2-5	14	-	-
CASSRGGGEQYF	TGTGCCAGCTCGCGGGGAGGTGGCGAGCAGTACTTC	TRBV21-1	TRBJ2-7	12	-	-
CASSLRQDGDTQYF	TGTGCCAGCAGCTTAAGACAGGACGGAGATACGCAGTATTTT	TRBV7-6	TRBJ2-3	14	-	-
CASSYSRQGGDTQYF	TGTGCCAGCAGTTACTCCAGACAGGGGGGAGATACGCAGTATTTT	TRBV6-5	TRBJ2-3	15	TRBD1	few
CATSRRGNEQFF	TGTGCCACCAGCAGAAGAGGGAATGAGCAGTTCTTC	TRBV15	TRBJ2-1	12	-	-
CASVKTSGGRDTQYF	TGTGCCAGCGTGAAGACTAGCGGGGGTAGAGATACGCAGTATTTT	TRBV6-5	TRBJ2-3	15	TRBD2	-
CASSRETGGSYNSPLHF	TGCGCCAGCTCAAGGGAGACAGGGGGCTCCTATAATTCACCCCTCCACTTT	TRBV4-3	TRBJ1-6	17	TRBD1	-
CASLPSRQGATEAFF	TGTGCCAGCCTCCCCTCGAGGCAGGGGGCAACTGAAGCTTTCTTT	TRBV6-5	TRBJ1-1	15	TRBD1	-
CASRPPGGATYNEQFF	TGTGCCAGCAGACCCCCGGGGGGGGCGACCTACAATGAGCAGTTCTTC	TRBV7-9	TRBJ2-1	16	TRBD2	-
CASSVDTGVVGGYTF	TGTGCCAGCAGCGTAGATACAGGGGTAGTGGGTGGCTACACCTTC	TRBV9	TRBJ1-2	15	TRBD1	-
CASRDRELIGTEAFF	TGTGCCAGCAGGGACAGGGAACTTATAGGCACTGAAGCTTTCTTT	TRBV2	TRBJ1-1	15	TRBD1	once
CASSLVQGSPQHF	TGTGCCAGCAGTTTGGTTCAGGGCTCGCCCCAGCATTTT	TRBV27	TRBJ1-5	13	-	-
CASSPWRGRGRSSYNSPLHF	TGTGCCAGCAGTCCCTGGCGAGGCAGGGGAAGGAGCTCCTATAATTCACCCCTCCACTTT	TRBV27	TRBJ1-6	20	-	few